These 24 T cell receptor beta chains were sequenced from one sample in a study of shared clonotypes between healthy human individuals. Generated by immunoSEQ multiplex PCR, the TCRdb table keeps only in-frame clones and is missing some. Of about 1.5 million clones detected, 95% to 99% appear once; the ten largest clones hold 0.4% to 0.45%. The specimen was naive CD4+ T cells sorted from blood. Subset specified: CD45RA+ positively selected. The receptors come from a man younger than 40 in good health.

The chain couples TRBV6-5 to TRBJ2-7; D gene ambiguous. CDR1 is MNHEY, CDR2 SVGAGI, per germline. With 10 bases removed from V and 4 bases from J, the gap between germline ends came to 14 bases. The CDR3 extends over 12 amino acids. The CDR3 here is CATPVLVYEQYF. In DNA form, the CDR3 reads TGTGCCACCCCCGTTTTGGTATACGAGCAGTACTTC.

This chain uses TRBV18 with TRBJ2-7; perhaps TRBD2 as D (5 bases). The CDR3 covers 15 residues. CDR1 is KGHSH and CDR2 is LQKENI in the germline V gene. V lost 3 bases and J lost 3, with 15 bases in between. The CDR3 spells CASSPRRSGIYEQYF. CDR3 in DNA: TGTGCCAGCTCACCTCGGAGGTCTGGAATCTACGAGCAGTACTTC.

This clone was counted a few times. The chain combines TRBV6-1 with TRBJ2-7; a weak D match, TRBD1 (6 bases). Looked up from germline, CDR1 is MNHNS and CDR2 is SASEGT. The CDR3 has 13 amino acids. V gave up 5 bases and J gave up 4 bases, with 12 bases separating them. The CDR3 coding sequence is TGTGCCAGCAGTCAGGGGACGGAGTACGAGCAGTACTTC. Residues: CASSQGTEYEQYF.

V is TRBV9 and J is TRBJ1-5; tentative D call: TRBD1 (5 bases). Germline-derived CDR1 and CDR2 are SGDLS and YYNGEE. Between the trimmed V and J ends, which lost 3 bases and 5 bases, there was a span of 9 bases. This CDR3 has 13 amino acids. The CDR3 nucleotides read TGTGCCAGCAGCGAGGGACCCCATCAGCCCCAGCATTTT. Its protein product is CASSEGPHQPQHF. Drawing the rest from reference TRBV9 and TRBJ1-5, the complete variable domain is DSGVTQTPKHLITATGQRVTLRCSPRSGDLSVYWYQQSLDQGLQFLIQYYNGEERAKGNILERFSAQQFPDLHSELNLSSLELGDSALYFCASSEGPHQPQHFGDGTRLSIL.

This chain links TRBV2 with TRBJ2-3; D is unclear. The CDR3 is 11 amino acids. CDR1 is SNHLY and CDR2 is FYNNEI in the germline V gene. Trimming stripped 10 bases from V and 4 bases from J, with 9 bases between. The CDR3 DNA follows: TGTGCCACTAGTTCCGCAGATACGCAGTATTTT. Its protein is CATSSADTQYF.

The rearrangement links TRBV25-1 to TRBJ2-7; D is unclear. Trimming removed 1 base at V and 3 bases at J, with 22 bases between. The V gene's germline CDR1 is MGHDK and CDR2 SYGVNS. This CDR3 comprises 18 residues. The CDR3 spells CASSELEVAGEKNYEQYF. As DNA, the CDR3 is TGTGCCAGCAGTGAATTGGAAGTAGCTGGGGAAAAGAACTACGAGCAGTACTTC.

This chain joins TRBV30 and TRBJ1-4, with TRBD1 as a possible D gene (5 bases). Trimming cost V 3 bases and J 0 bases, with 8 bases left between them. The length of the CDR3 is 14 residues. CDR1 is GTSNPN, CDR2 SVGIG, per germline (reference sequence). The CDR3 reads CAWRDTATNEKLFF. DNA for the CDR3: TGTGCCTGGAGGGACACCGCAACTAATGAAAAACTGTTTTTT.

The gene calls are TRBV7-9 and TRBJ2-5, with D perhaps being TRBD1 or TRBD2 (6 bases each). Between the trimmed V and J ends, which lost 1 base and 4 bases, there was a span of 10 bases. Germline lookup yields CDR1 SEHNR and CDR2 FQNEAQ (reference sequence). The CDR3 runs 14 residues. CDR3 nucleotides: TGTGCCAGCAGCTTAGATGGGGGGCCAGAGACCCAGTACTTC. Protein: CASSLDGGPETQYF.

The chain uses TRBV5-6 and TRBJ2-7, with D possibly TRBD2 on 6 matching bases. Germline CDR1 is SGHDT and CDR2 is YYEEEE. V lost 4 bases and J 2 bases, leaving 16 bases between the germline ends. This CDR3 has 15 amino acids. The CDR3 is CASSPRTIRTYEQYF. Here the CDR3 DNA reads TGTGCCAGCAGCCCACGGACTATTAGGACCTACGAGCAGTACTTC.

The V call is TRBV5-1, the J call TRBJ1-4, with 8 bases lining up with TRBD1. The CDR3 loop spans 15 amino acids. Looked up from germline, CDR1 is SGHRS and CDR2 is YFSETQ. Losses at the gene ends were 3 bases for V and 7 bases for J; bases not matched to a gene: 8. CDR3 nucleotides: TGCGCCAGCAGCTCCAGTAGGACAGGGAGTGAAAAACTGTTTTTT. Protein: CASSSSRTGSEKLFF.

This sequence joins TRBV18 and TRBJ1-5; TRBD1 might be the D (6 bases). Germline V lookup: CDR1 KGHSH, CDR2 LQKENI. The CDR3 consists of 16 residues. V was clipped by 1 base and J by 5 bases, with 15 bases between them. In DNA, the CDR3 is TGTGCCAGCTCACCACTGCCTCCAGGGGCTTATCAGCCCCAGCATTTT. Translated, it gives CASSPLPPGAYQPQHF.

The J gene is TRBJ2-2, the V gene TRBV11-2; D is ambiguous. V lost 3 bases, J lost 2 bases, and 10 bases lay in between. The CDR3 is made up of 15 amino acids. Looked up from germline, CDR1 is SGHAT and CDR2 is FQNNGV. The DNA for the CDR3 is TGTGCCAGCAGCTTGGGCAGACGTAACACCGGGGAGCTGTTTTTT. As protein: CASSLGRRNTGELFF.

J is TRBJ1-5 and V is TRBV18; unclear D gene. The CDR3 spans 16 residues. The V end lost 2 bases, the J end lost 6 bases, and 17 bases lay between the germline ends. CDR1 and CDR2 from the germline V gene are KGHSH and LQKENI. In DNA form, the CDR3 reads TGTGCCAGCTCACCATTAGGCACCTCGGTCCGTCAGCCCCAGCATTTT. It translates to CASSPLGTSVRQPQHF.

This clone was counted once. The rearrangement links TRBV4-2 to TRBJ2-1; TRBD2 matches 7 bases. Germline V CDR1 and CDR2: LGHNA, YNFKEQ. V gave up 1 base and J gave up 6 bases; unmatched junction bases: 3. The CDR3 is 14 residues long. Here the CDR3 DNA reads TGTGCCAGCAGCCAAGTCCGGGGGGTCAATGAGCAGTTCTTC. Amino acid sequence: CASSQVRGVNEQFF.

The chain employs TRBV7-9 and TRBJ2-7; possible D gene TRBD1, 7 bases. Trimming shortened V by 7 bases and J by 1 base, and 20 bases separated the two germline ends. The CDR3 contains 16 residues. CDR1 is SEHNR and CDR2 is FQNEAQ in the germline V gene (reference sequence). CDR3 coding DNA: TGTGCCAGCACCCTAGCCGGAGGGGGCGCGTCCTACGAGCAGTACTTC. Its protein product is CASTLAGGGASYEQYF. The whole variable domain, filled in from reference TRBV7-9 and TRBJ2-7, reads DTGVSQNPRHKITKRGQNVTFRCDPISEHNRLYWYRQTLGQGPEFLTYFQNEAQLEKSRLLSDRFSAERPKGSFSTLEIQRTEQGDSAMYLCASTLAGGGASYEQYFGPGTRLTVT.

This clone was seen a single time. J is TRBJ2-1 and V is TRBV5-1, with D tentatively TRBD2 (6 bases). From germline, CDR1 is SGHRS and CDR2 YFSETQ. The CDR3 has 16 residues. Trimming shortened V by 3 bases and J by 6 bases, and 19 bases separated the two germline ends. This CDR3 reads CASSSITTSGSNEQFF. DNA of the CDR3: TGCGCCAGCAGCTCAATCACGACATCCGGGAGCAATGAGCAGTTCTTC.

The chain couples TRBV7-9 to TRBJ2-7; the D is unclear. This CDR3 is 16 amino acids long. The germline CDR1 and CDR2 sequences are SEHNR and FQNEAQ (reference sequence). V lost 1 base to trimming and J lost 4 bases, with 17 bases between them. The CDR3 here is CASSLGGIMDRYEQYF. DNA for the CDR3: TGTGCCAGCAGCTTAGGGGGAATAATGGATAGGTACGAGCAGTACTTC.

V usage is TRBV5-1 and J usage is TRBJ1-2; D gene unclear. The V end was cut by 2 bases, the J end by 3 bases, with 14 bases between. CDR3 length equals 15 residues. The germline V gene encodes CDR1 SGHRS and CDR2 YFSETQ. Written as DNA, the CDR3 is TGCGCCAGCAGCTTTGGTCAGCCGGACCACTATGGCTACACCTTC. Its translation: CASSFGQPDHYGYTF.

The chain links TRBV7-9 to TRBJ1-5; TRBD1 matches at 8 bases. The CDR3 is 12 amino acids. J lost 14 bases, V lost 3 bases, and 6 bases had no gene match. The V gene's germline CDR1 is SEHNR and CDR2 FQNEAQ (reference sequence). In nucleotides, the CDR3 is TGTGCCAGCAGCTTGGCAGGGGGCCATGAGCATTTT. Encoded protein: CASSLAGGHEHF.

The sample holds one count of this clone. The chain couples TRBV27 to TRBJ2-2; TRBD2 matches 8 bases. This CDR3 comprises 15 residues. V lost 2 bases to trimming and J lost 4 bases; unmatched junction nucleotides: 3. CDR1 and CDR2 from the germline V gene are MNHEY and SMNVEV (reference sequence). The DNA of the CDR3 is TGTGCCAGCAGTTTACTAGCGGGTGCCACCGGGGAGCTGTTTTTT. The encoded protein is CASSLLAGATGELFF.

V usage is TRBV19 and J usage is TRBJ1-1; a possible D gene is TRBD1 (5 bases). Germline V gene sequence: CDR1 LNHDA, CDR2 SQIVND (reference sequence). CDR3 length: 15 amino acids. V shed 1 base and J shed 6 bases, with 15 bases lying between them. The CDR3 region has the DNA TGTGCCAGTAGTATAGGAGGACGCAGGGAGGCTGAAGCTTTCTTT. It translates to CASSIGGRREAEAFF. The full variable domain, its missing parts supplied by reference TRBV19 and TRBJ1-1, is DGGITQSPKYLFRKEGQNVTLSCEQNLNHDAMYWYRQDPGQGLRLIYYSQIVNDFQKGDIAEGYSVSREKKESFPLTVTSAQKNPTAFYLCASSIGGRREAEAFFGQGTRLTVV.

The CDR3 DNA follows: TGTGCCAGCATCGAAGTCGGGACTCAGAAGGGCAATCAGCCCCAGCATTTT. This codes for CASIEVGTQKGNQPQHF. The rearrangement links TRBV28 to TRBJ1-5; D possibly corresponds to TRBD1 (5 bases). Deletions cut 7 bases from V and 2 bases from J, with 21 bases between. The CDR3 has 17 amino acids. Germline V lookup: CDR1 MDHEN, CDR2 SYDVKM.

The chain has TRBV5-4 and TRBJ2-2; 14 nucleotides line up with TRBD2. Germline values: CDR1 SGHNT, CDR2 YYREEE (reference sequence). This CDR3 contains 16 residues. V lost 4 bases and J lost 7; bases outside the gene matches: 6. CDR3 coding DNA: TGTGCCAGCAGCCAGGGACTAGCGGGAGCGGACGGGGAGCTGTTTTTT. Protein product: CASSQGLAGADGELFF.

The chain employs TRBV28 and TRBJ2-7, with D perhaps TRBD2 (5 bases). This CDR3 region has 13 residues. Germline loops: CDR1 MDHEN, CDR2 SYDVKM. V shed 6 bases and J shed 6 bases, with 15 bases lying between them. The DNA of the CDR3 is TGTGCCAGCAGCCCGGGAAGGCCTGTCGAGCAGTACTTC. The encoded protein is CASSPGRPVEQYF.